This entry lists 4 T cell receptor beta chains sequenced from one sample in a study of vaccination and CD4 T cells after COVID-19. Sequenced with the Oncomine TCR Beta short-read assay was DNA taken from cultured CD4+ T cells. Each CDR3 protein gets one entry after TCRdb re-called the PCR reads with MiXCR. The table has about 15,000 distinct CDR3 sequences, roughly 50% seen once. Their recognized antigens are unknown. Described treatment: roughly 11-day PBMC culture with coronavirus spike peptide pools or control peptides (ViraFEST assay). The material sequenced was CD4+ T cells from blood, cultured in vitro. The source of these receptors is a human donor who had recovered from COVID-19.

The chain is built from TRBV24-1 and TRBJ2-2; TRBD1 aligns across 8 bases. Per the germline V gene, CDR1 is KGHDR and CDR2 is SFDVKD. This CDR3 comprises 17 residues. J lost 1 base, V lost 5 bases, and 8 bases had no gene match. The CDR3 reads CATSGDPGTGNTGELFF. As DNA, the CDR3 is TGTGCCACCAGTGGCGATCCCGGGACAGGGAACACCGGGGAGCTGTTTTTT.

There are a few counts of this clonotype. The J gene is TRBJ2-3, the V gene TRBV7-3; TRBD2 matches 8 bases. This CDR3 is built from 19 residues. The trim removed 0 bases at V and 1 base at J, leaving 12 bases unmatched. Germline CDR1 SGHTA, CDR2 FQGTGA. The CDR3 region has the DNA TGTGCCAGCAGCTTAACATTAGGTGGAGCGGGAGAGGGCACAGATACGCAGTATTTT. Residues: CASSLTLGGAGEGTDTQYF.

The chain recombines TRBV11-2 with TRBJ1-1; D not certain. Germline CDR1 and CDR2: SGHAT and FQNNGV. Trimming took off 0 bases at V and 1 base at J, with 6 bases between the two ends. The CDR3 totals 14 residues. The CDR3, as DNA: TGTGCCAGCAGCTTAGACACGTGGAACACTGAAGCTTTCTTT. This gives the protein CASSLDTWNTEAFF.

The genes are TRBV7-8 and TRBJ2-7, with D perhaps TRBD1 (6 bases). Germline-derived CDR1 and CDR2 are SGHVS and FQNEAQ. The CDR3 has 14 residues. Between the trimmed V and J ends, which lost 5 bases and 6 bases, there was a span of 17 bases. CDR3 sequence reads: CASSPYRDPLEQYF. The CDR3 DNA reads as TGTGCCAGCAGCCCCTACAGGGACCCCCTCGAGCAGTACTTC. The full variable domain, its missing parts supplied by reference TRBV7-8 and TRBJ2-7, is GAGVSQSPRYKVAKRGQDVALRCDPISGHVSLFWYQQALGQGPEFLTYFQNEAQLDKSGLPSDRFFAERPEGSVSTLKIQRTQQEDSAVYLCASSPYRDPLEQYFGPGTRLTVT.